Listed below are T cell receptor beta chains from one sample, sequenced in a study of blood T cell repertoires in COVID-19. The protocol was immunoSEQ multiplex PCR, while the TCRdb copy is restricted to in-frame clones and leaves out a portion. The sample carries roughly 360,000 clones, over 75% recorded once. The sequenced material came from PBMCs or T cells enriched from blood (not recorded which). All receptors come from a man younger than 40 who had recovered from COVID-19. CDR3s include the opening cysteine and the closing phenylalanine or tryptophan. The D gene is left open where the match is weak. Size tells how often a clone was seen (once, few, many) or the class of an expanded clone, and some rows leave it out.

DNA | CDR3 | J | length | V | size | D
TGCAGTGCCAGTCCGGGTTTTCGCGGGGGCGGCTATGGCTACACCTTC | CSASPGFRGGGYGYTF | TRBJ1-2 | 16 | TRBV20-1 | - | -
TGTGCCAGCGATCAGGGGTCTGAAGCTTTCTTT | CASDQGSEAFF | TRBJ1-1 | 11 | TRBV18 | once | -
TGTGCCAGCAGCCCCCGCCGGGACACGGAGTCGGAGCTGTTTTTT | CASSPRRDTESELFF | TRBJ2-2 | 15 | TRBV7-6 | - | -
TGTGCTAGTTCATGGACAGGGGGCTCTCCCCCTGAAGCTTTCTTT | CASSWTGGSPPEAFF | TRBJ1-1 | 15 | TRBV12-5 | - | TRBD1
TGTGCCAGCAGTGAGTCTGCACTACTATTC | CASSESALLF | TRBJ1-2 | 10 | TRBV2 | - | -
TGCGCCAGCAGTGAGTCGGGACAGGGTAGCAATCAGCCCCAGCATTTT | CASSESGQGSNQPQHF | TRBJ1-5 | 16 | TRBV10-2 | few | TRBD1
TGTGCCAGCAGCGCTTTCCGGGACAGGGGGTCCTACGAGCAGTACTTC | CASSAFRDRGSYEQYF | TRBJ2-7 | 16 | TRBV6-4 | - | TRBD1
TGTGCCAGCAGCCCTTCCCGCGTGAACACTGAAGCTTTCTTT | CASSPSRVNTEAFF | TRBJ1-1 | 14 | TRBV7-9 | - | -
TGTGCCATCAGCCACACTCTGGACAGGGGCTCTGGAAACACCATATATTTT | CAISHTLDRGSGNTIYF | TRBJ1-3 | 17 | TRBV10-3 | - | TRBD1
TGCGAATTGGGGACAGGGGACAATCAGCCCCAGCATTTT | CELGTGDNQPQHF | TRBJ1-5 | 13 | TRBV10-1 | - | TRBD1
TGTGCCACCAGTGATGCAGGGCTCGGTGAGCAGTTCTTC | CATSDAGLGEQFF | TRBJ2-1 | 13 | TRBV24-1 | - | -
TGCGCCAGCAGCATCGGACAGGCCACCGGGGAGCTGTTTTTT | CASSIGQATGELFF | TRBJ2-2 | 14 | TRBV5-1 | - | TRBD1
TGTGCCAGCAGTTTGTTGCAGGAGACCCAGTACTTC | CASSLLQETQYF | TRBJ2-5 | 12 | TRBV28 | - | -
TGTGCCACTAAAAACTATGGCTACACCTTC | CATKNYGYTF | TRBJ1-2 | 10 | TRBV2 | - | -
TGTGCCAGCAGCTTAAGCGGGGGGCTTAATGAGCAGTTCTTC | CASSLSGGLNEQFF | TRBJ2-1 | 14 | TRBV11-2 | - | TRBD2